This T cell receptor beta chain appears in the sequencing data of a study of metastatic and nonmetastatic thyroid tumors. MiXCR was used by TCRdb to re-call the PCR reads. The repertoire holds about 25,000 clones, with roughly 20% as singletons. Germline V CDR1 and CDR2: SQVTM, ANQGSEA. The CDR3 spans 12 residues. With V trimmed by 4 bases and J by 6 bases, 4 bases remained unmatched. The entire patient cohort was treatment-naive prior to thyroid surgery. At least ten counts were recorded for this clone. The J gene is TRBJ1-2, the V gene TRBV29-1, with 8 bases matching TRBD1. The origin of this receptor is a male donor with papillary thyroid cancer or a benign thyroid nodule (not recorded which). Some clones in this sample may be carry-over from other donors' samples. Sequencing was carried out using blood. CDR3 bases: TGCAGCGTTGGGACAGGGAGGGATGGCTACACCTTC. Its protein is CSVGTGRDGYTF.